What follows describes a single T cell receptor beta chain. Primers for the PCR totalled 60 Vbeta and 13 Jbeta. TCRdb's table, derived via immunoSEQ multiplex PCR, lists solely in-frame clones and lacks some. The table records 70,000 or so clones, roughly 88% of them present only once. This entry is derived from a study of cytomegalovirus exposure and HLA in healthy donors. Sequencing used PBMCs. The receptor comes from a woman aged 25 to 45 in good health and CMV-seronegative.

CDR3 loop: CASSQTGTGGVDEQFF. In nucleotides, the CDR3 is TGCGCCAGCAGCCAGACCGGGACAGGGGGCGTCGATGAGCAGTTCTTC. The chain uses TRBV4-3 and TRBJ2-1; TRBD1 agrees at 12 bases. The germline V gene has CDR1 LGHNA and CDR2 YSLEER. The CDR3 spans 16 residues. V shed 3 bases and J 8 bases; nucleotides not matched to a gene: 8.